Here is one T cell receptor (beta chain) with its context. The sample holds a few counts of this clone. Its antigen is not yet known. No base qualities exist here, and no much larger clone lies one base off it. Libraries were built with the immunoSEQ multiplex PCR assay. In its TCRdb copy, this immuneACCESS table keeps in-frame sequences only and misses some clones. Where compared with another copy, unresolved V genes explain less than half of these, and the others have no known cause. Counted in this sample were 180,000 or so clones; around 91% of them appeared once. 1.5% of the sample belongs to the ten largest clones. This sample was taken from a study of control samples from healthy donors and cancer patients (TCRdb year 2020). CDR3 length: 16 amino acids, cysteine to phenylalanine. Left in the record is the CDR3 DNA by itself, 48 bases read in frame from the first base. A distance of 7 bases separates the germline ends of V and J, which lose 1 base and 0 bases respectively. The germline V gene sets CDR1 to SGHTA and CDR2 to FQGNSA.

Sequenced input: blood. This chain is built from TRBV7-2 and TRBJ1-6, and possibly TRBD1, on 5 matching bases. The receptor's source is a woman younger than 45 in good health. Read as DNA, the sequence is TGTGCCAGCAGCTTAGACCAGGGCTCCTATAATTCACCCCTCCACTTT. Its protein is CASSLDQGSYNSPLHF.